The rows below give T cell receptor beta chains drawn from one sample of a study of blood T cell repertoires in COVID-19. Data came from immunoSEQ multiplex PCR; TCRdb stores just in-frame clones and leaves some out. Of 150,000 to 200,000 clones in the sample, around 86% were seen once. The sample consisted of peripheral blood. These receptors came from a man aged 55-75 years with acute or convalescent COVID-19. The CDR3 runs from the conserved cysteine through the conserved F or W. Each record gives: J gene, V gene, D gene, CDR3 DNA, CDR3 protein. A D gene is named only where the DNA matches it firmly.

TRBJ2-5 TRBV7-3 TRBD1 TGTGCCAGCAGCTTAATTGGGTCCAGGGGGCGTTCGGAGACCCAGTACTTC CASSLIGSRGRSETQYF
TRBJ2-3 TRBV18 TRBD1 TGTGCCAGCTCACCCCTCGGACAGGGGGAGGATACGCAGTATTTT CASSPLGQGEDTQYF
TRBJ1-2 TRBV6-1 - TGTGCCAGCAGGGATGACAGGACCACGGGCTACACCTTC CASRDDRTTGYTF
TRBJ2-3 TRBV5-1 TRBD2 TGCGCCAGCAGCCCGGGACTAGCGACTTTCCGCACAGATACGCAGTATTTT CASSPGLATFRTDTQYF
TRBJ2-7 TRBV7-9 TRBD2 TGTGCCAGCAGCAGGACTAGCGGGAGGGCCTACGAGCAGTACTTC CASSRTSGRAYEQYF
TRBJ1-1 TRBV28 - TGTGCCAGCAGTTGGGGGGGAGACACTGAAGCTTTCTTT CASSWGGDTEAFF
TRBJ2-5 TRBV11-2 - TGTGCCAGCAGCTTAGGTGGCAGGGAAGAGACCCAGTACTTC CASSLGGREETQYF
TRBJ2-3 TRBV27 TRBD1 TGTGCCAGCAGTCGACCGGGACAGGGGGTAGATACGCAGTATTTT CASSRPGQGVDTQYF
TRBJ1-5 TRBV4-2 TRBD1 TGTGCCAGCAGCCAACCAACAGGGGAGGCGGATCAGCCCCAGCATTTT CASSQPTGEADQPQHF
TRBJ1-2 TRBV5-6 - TGTGCCAGCAGCTTGTATGGGCCCCACCACTATGGCTACACCTTC CASSLYGPHHYGYTF
TRBJ2-1 TRBV7-3 TRBD2 TGTGCCAGCAGCTTATCCCAGGGAGGGTATGGGACTTACAATGAGCAGTTCTTC CASSLSQGGYGTYNEQFF
TRBJ1-1 TRBV2 TRBD1 TGTGCCAGCAGTGATACGGGCAAAGGACAGGGAAGGACTGAAGCTTTCTTT CASSDTGKGQGRTEAFF
TRBJ2-3 TRBV19 - TGTGCCAGTAGTTCCAGACTAGGCACAGATACGCAGTATTTT CASSSRLGTDTQYF
TRBJ2-7 TRBV27 - TGTGCCAGCAGGGGAGGCTACTCCTACGAGCAGTACTTC CASRGGYSYEQYF
TRBJ1-2 TRBV27 - TGTGCCAGCAGTTTTACAGGGTATGGGGTCAACGGCTACACCTTC CASSFTGYGVNGYTF
TRBJ2-5 TRBV28 - TGTGCCAGCAGTTTATCCGACCAAGAGACCCAGTACTTC CASSLSDQETQYF
TRBJ1-2 TRBV28 - TGTGCCAGCCGTGTGGACAGTAACTATGGCTACACCTTC CASRVDSNYGYTF
TRBJ1-1 TRBV27 - TGTGCCAGCAGTTTAAGGCGGGGGAACACTGAAGCTTTCTTT CASSLRRGNTEAFF
TRBJ2-7 TRBV19 TRBD2 TGTGCCAGTAGACCGTCGGGGCGGGAGATCTCCTACGAGCAGTACTTC CASRPSGREISYEQYF
TRBJ1-1 TRBV5-1 - TGCGCCAGCAGTCCTACCTCCGTGAACACTGAAGCTTTCTTT CASSPTSVNTEAFF
TRBJ2-3 TRBV19 - TGTGCCAGTAGTACAAAACCCGGGACAAGGCAACTTTTT CASSTKPGTRQLF
TRBJ1-2 TRBV6-5 - TGTGCCAGCATCAAGACCAGGGGCGGGTTAGGCTACACCTTC CASIKTRGGLGYTF